Listed here are 6 T cell receptor beta chains from one sample, sequenced in a study of cytomegalovirus exposure and HLA in healthy donors. The PCR had 60 Vbeta and 13 Jbeta primers. Assay: immunoSEQ multiplex PCR; the TCRdb copy retains only in-frame clones and omits some. The sample contains about 110,000 clones, around 77% of which appear only once. Sequencing was carried out using PBMCs. The receptors were gathered from a woman under 40 in good health and CMV-seropositive.

The rearrangement uses TRBV28 and TRBJ2-1; D uncertain. The CDR3 totals 12 residues. Germline values: CDR1 MDHEN, CDR2 SYDVKM. Trimming took off 6 bases at V and 4 bases at J, with 7 bases between the two ends. Here the CDR3 reads CASSRVYNEQFF. The CDR3 nucleotides are TGTGCCAGCAGCCGGGTGTACAATGAGCAGTTCTTC.

The chain employs TRBV10-3 and TRBJ1-3; TRBD1 agrees at 7 bases. CDR1 and CDR2 from the germline V gene are ENHRY and SYGVKD. There are 14 residues in the CDR3. Trimming at V came to 6 bases and at J to 8 bases, leaving 10 bases not matched to a gene. For the CDR3, the DNA is TGTGCCATCAGGGATACAGGGGCCGGGGACACCATATATTTT. It encodes CAIRDTGAGDTIYF.

The rearrangement joins TRBV5-1 to TRBJ2-1; D gene uncertain. CDR1 and CDR2 (germline): SGHRS, YFSETQ. Trimming took 3 bases from V and 2 from J, leaving 12 bases between them. CDR3 size: 15 residues. CDR3 amino acids: CASSSYQAAYNEQFF. CDR3 coding DNA: TGCGCCAGCAGCTCTTATCAGGCCGCCTACAATGAGCAGTTCTTC. Supplemented by reference TRBV5-1 and TRBJ2-1, the full variable domain reads KAGVTQTPRYLIKTRGQQVTLSCSPISGHRSVSWYQQTPGQGLQFLFEYFSETQRNKGNFPGRFSGRQFSNSRSEMNVSTLELGDSALYLCASSSYQAAYNEQFFGPGTRLTVL.

This clone has just a few counts. J is TRBJ2-7 and V is TRBV6-5; possibly TRBD1 for D (6 bases). The CDR3 runs to 14 residues. Trimming shortened V by 6 bases and J by 3 bases, and 15 bases separated the two germline ends. CDR1 is MNHEY and CDR2 is SVGAGI in the germline V gene. The CDR3 sequence is CASRPDRLLYEQYF. CDR3 bases: TGTGCCAGCAGGCCCGACAGGTTACTCTACGAGCAGTACTTC.

This chain joins TRBV7-9 and TRBJ2-3; unclear D gene. V lost 9 bases to trimming and J lost 2 bases, with 3 bases between them. Germline CDR1 SEHNR, CDR2 FQNEAQ (reference sequence). This CDR3 contains 10 residues. CDR3 coding DNA: TGTGCCAGGGCCACAGATACGCAGTATTTT. It encodes CARATDTQYF.

This chain uses TRBV5-8 with TRBJ1-2, with TRBD1 identical over 7 bases. J gave up 5 bases and V 0 bases, and 7 bases lay outside the gene matches. The germline CDR1 and CDR2 sequences are SGHTS and YDEGEE. There are 15 residues in the CDR3. CDR3 bases: TGTGCCAGCAGCTTGGAAAGGGACAGCGTATATGGCTACACCTTC. Translating gives CASSLERDSVYGYTF.